This entry lists 13 T cell receptor beta chains sequenced from one sample in a study of T-cell memory formation after mild COVID-19. TCRdb fed the 5' RACE reads into MiXCR, producing one record per CDR3 protein. Of hundreds of thousands of distinct CDR3 sequences listed, approximately 16% are singletons. The sample comprised PBMCs or a T cell subset sorted from them (not recorded which). The source is a man in his late teens or twenties who had mild COVID-19 (a few samples of this study predate the infection). Cell type and time point are not known.

This clonotype has a count of ten or more. V usage is TRBV9 and J usage is TRBJ2-1; D unresolved. Germline CDR1 is SGDLS and CDR2 is YYNGEE. V lost 0 bases to trimming and J lost 8 bases, with 15 bases between them. The CDR3 has 15 residues. Written as DNA, the CDR3 is TGTGCCAGCAGCGTAGGTCTCTGGATGGGCGATGAGCAGTTCTTC. It encodes CASSVGLWMGDEQFF.

The J gene is TRBJ2-3, the V gene TRBV11-1; D remains ambiguous. CDR1 and CDR2 (germline): SGHAT, FQDESV (reference sequence). The CDR3 totals 13 residues. The V gene lost 6 bases and the J gene lost 6 bases, with 13 bases spanning the gap. The CDR3 nucleotides are TGTGCCAGCAGTATGAGACCCGGGGATACGCAGTATTTT. Translating gives CASSMRPGDTQYF.

V is TRBV4-1 and J is TRBJ2-1; 8 bases match TRBD2. With 4 bases clipped from V and 6 bases from J, the junction kept 5 bases outside the gene matches. The CDR3 totals 14 residues. Germline V CDR1 and CDR2: MGHRA, YSYEKL. The CDR3 region is CASSRPGTSNEQFF. CDR3 bases: TGCGCCAGCAGCCGTCCTGGGACTAGCAATGAGCAGTTCTTC.

The chain carries TRBV18 and TRBJ1-2; D is undetermined. Between the trimmed V and J ends, which lost 3 bases and 8 bases, there was a span of 19 bases. There are 15 residues in the CDR3. Germline lookup yields CDR1 KGHSH and CDR2 LQKENI. CDR3 loop: CASSPTAGFGWGYTF. The CDR3 coding sequence is TGTGCCAGCTCACCGACTGCGGGCTTTGGATGGGGCTACACCTTC. Full variable domain (outside the CDR3, taken from reference TRBV18 and TRBJ1-2): NAGVMQNPRHLVRRRGQEARLRCSPMKGHSHVYWYRQLPEEGLKFMVYLQKENIIDESGMPKERFSAEFPKEGPSILRIQQVVRGDSAAYFCASSPTAGFGWGYTFGSGTRLTVV.

This clonotype occurred a few times. This rearrangement joins TRBV24-1 to TRBJ2-1; 8 bases align to TRBD1. The V segment lost 4 bases and the J segment 6 bases; nucleotides outside the gene matches: 10. The germline CDR1 and CDR2 sequences are KGHDR and SFDVKD. CDR3 size: 16 residues. The CDR3 loop is CATSEPNRGVLNEQFF. CDR3 nucleotide sequence: TGTGCCACCAGTGAGCCCAACAGGGGGGTGCTCAATGAGCAGTTCTTC.

This clonotype was seen only a few times. The rearrangement uses TRBV2 and TRBJ1-5, with 7 nucleotides matching TRBD1. The CDR3 consists of 15 residues. With V trimmed by 6 bases and J by 4 bases, 9 bases remained unmatched. The germline V gene encodes CDR1 SNHLY and CDR2 FYNNEI. CDR3 region: CASSRTPGQNQPQHF. In DNA, the CDR3 is TGTGCCAGCAGCCGAACACCGGGACAGAATCAGCCCCAGCATTTT. Drawing the rest from reference TRBV2 and TRBJ1-5, the complete variable domain is EPEVTQTPSHQVTQMGQEVILRCVPISNHLYFYWYRQILGQKVEFLVSFYNNEISEKSEIFDDQFSVERPDGSNFTLKIRSTKLEDSAMYFCASSRTPGQNQPQHFGDGTRLSIL.

The chain employs TRBV27 and TRBJ2-1; TRBD2 agrees at 13 bases. This CDR3 is 15 amino acids long. J was trimmed by 7 bases and V by 5 bases; bases with no gene match: 5. CDR1 is MNHEY and CDR2 is SMNVEV in the germline V gene (reference sequence). CDR3 region: CASSTTSGGANEQFF. The CDR3, as DNA: TGTGCCAGCAGTACAACTAGCGGGGGGGCTAATGAGCAGTTCTTC.

V usage is TRBV20-1 and J usage is TRBJ2-5; no firm D call. Between the trimmed V and J ends, which lost 6 bases and 5 bases, there was a span of 22 bases. The germline V gene has CDR1 DFQATT and CDR2 SNEGSKA (reference sequence). The CDR3 consists of 15 residues. The CDR3 sequence: CSARNPLGDSETQYF. The CDR3 DNA follows: TGCAGTGCCAGGAACCCTCTCGGTGATTCGGAGACCCAGTACTTC.

This clonotype was observed at least ten times. This chain links TRBV18 with TRBJ1-5; a weak D match, TRBD1 (6 bases). The V and J ends lost 4 bases and 8 bases respectively, with 21 bases between them. Germline CDR1 KGHSH, CDR2 LQKENI. The length of the CDR3 is 16 residues. CDR3 region: CASSHTAGTEGEPQHF. The CDR3 DNA follows: TGTGCCAGCTCACATACGGCAGGGACTGAGGGGGAGCCCCAGCATTTT. Combining the CDR3 with reference TRBV18 and TRBJ1-5 gives the whole variable domain NAGVMQNPRHLVRRRGQEARLRCSPMKGHSHVYWYRQLPEEGLKFMVYLQKENIIDESGMPKERFSAEFPKEGPSILRIQQVVRGDSAAYFCASSHTAGTEGEPQHFGDGTRLSIL.

This clonotype was found a few times. This chain joins TRBV29-1 and TRBJ2-7, with 11 bases lining up with TRBD2. There are 13 residues in the CDR3. The trim removed 2 bases at V and 6 bases at J, leaving 3 bases unmatched. Germline CDR1 is SQVTM and CDR2 is ANQGSEA. CDR3 protein: CSVEPLAGGEQYV. CDR3 bases: TGCAGCGTTGAACCCCTAGCGGGGGGCGAGCAGTACGTC.

This clonotype was observed once. The rearrangement uses TRBV13 and TRBJ2-5, with D perhaps TRBD1 (6 bases). Deletions cut 5 bases from V and 5 bases from J, with 18 bases between. The CDR3 is 15 residues long. CDR1 and CDR2 from the germline V gene are PRHDT and FYEKMQ (reference sequence). CDR3 protein: CASSLTTSGAETQYF. CDR3 bases: TGTGCCAGCAGCCTCACAACCTCAGGGGCGGAGACCCAGTACTTC.

Points on this clonotype: A much larger clone lies a single base off, so this may be a read error. J is TRBJ2-2 and V is TRBV7-6; 9 bases align to TRBD1. The CDR3 consists of 14 residues. In germline, CDR1 is SGHVS, CDR2 FNYEAQ. DNA of the CDR3: TGTGCCAGCAGCCGGGACAGGGACACCGTGGAGCTGTTTTTT. Encoded protein: CASSRDRDTVELFF.

The rearrangement uses TRBV4-3 and TRBJ2-3; weak D call: TRBD2 (6 bases). V gave up 1 base and J gave up 2 bases, with 10 bases separating them. The germline CDR1 and CDR2 sequences are LGHNA and YSLEER. This CDR3 comprises 15 residues. The CDR3 loop is CASSQAPGVTDTQYF. The DNA of the CDR3 is TGCGCCAGCAGCCAAGCCCCGGGGGTCACAGATACGCAGTATTTT.